This T cell receptor (beta chain) appears in the sequencing data of a study of tumor-infiltrating lymphocytes in primary liver carcinoma. Turning to the study itself: Read depth, roughly 3.65 to 8 million productive TCRbeta reads, did not differ significantly between tissues. Study results and limitations: Bulk unsorted material prevented CD4+ and CD8+ repertoire comparison. Tumor top-250-clone fraction significantly exceeded that of blood (p = 0.039).

They got blood RNA out of unsorted whole blood and also pulled out germline DNA. TCR beta cDNA came from roughly 0.45 ug total RNA, primed with a constant-region primer. Construction of TCR beta libraries relied on three successive nested multiplex PCR rounds employing slightly modified ARM-PCR. Both of the initial two PCR rounds ran for about 11 cycles and employed TRBV1-TRBV30 forward primers alongside a C-beta reverse primer. TCRdb redid the calling of the multiplex PCR reads with MiXCR, one entry per CDR3 protein. The data contain around 330,000 distinct CDR3 sequences, 55% to 65% of them seen just once; the ten biggest clones take up more than 8.5%. CDR1 is SGHAT, CDR2 FQDESV, per germline (reference sequence). The CDR3 is 14 amino acids. With 5 bases removed from V and 1 base from J, the gap between germline ends came to 12 bases. This clonotype was counted at least ten times. Antigen unknown.

What was sequenced was peripheral blood. The gene calls are TRBV11-1 and TRBJ2-7; D is unresolved. This TCR was sampled from a man aged 40-55 years with primary liver carcinoma and hepatitis B virus infection. Written as DNA, the CDR3 is TGTGCCAGCAGCCCTCAAAGCGATTCCTACGAGCAGTACTTC. Protein product: CASSPQSDSYEQYF. Drawing the rest from reference TRBV11-1 and TRBJ2-7, the complete variable domain is EAEVAQSPRYKITEKSQAVAFWCDPISGHATLYWYRQILGQGPELLVQFQDESVVDDSQLPKDRFSAERLKGVDSTLKIQPAELGDSAMYLCASSPQSDSYEQYFGPGTRLTVT.